This is a list of T cell receptor beta chains from one sample in a study of cytomegalovirus exposure and HLA in healthy donors. Sequencing was performed with immunoSEQ multiplex PCR; in TCRdb, only in-frame clones are kept and a portion is missing. In the table there are approximately 80,000 clones, under 85% of which are singletons. Sequences were obtained from PBMCs. These receptors were collected from a woman in her thirties or forties in good health and CMV-seropositive. CDR3s include the opening cysteine and the closing phenylalanine or tryptophan. A D gene is named only where the DNA matches it firmly. The size of a clone is reported for some rows only, either as once, few or many, or as a class for expanded clones.

-,TRBV11-3,TRBJ2-3,once,CASSLTSRGHTDTQYF,TGTGCCAGCAGCTTAACTTCCAGGGGACACACAGATACGCAGTATTTT
-,TRBV2,TRBJ1-3,-,CASFDRNEIIRDFGNTIYF,TGTGCCAGCTTCGACAGGAACGAGATTATTAGGGATTTCGGAAACACCATATATTTT
-,TRBV11-2,TRBJ1-1,-,CASSRQAMNTEAFF,TGTGCCAGCAGCCGACAGGCAATGAACACTGAAGCTTTCTTT
-,TRBV14,TRBJ2-3,-,CASSQEKGRTDTQYF,TGTGCCAGCAGCCAAGAGAAGGGGCGCACAGATACGCAGTATTTT
TRBD1,TRBV15,TRBJ2-5,-,CATSRDRGGETQYF,TGTGCCACCAGCAGGGACAGGGGCGGAGAGACCCAGTACTTC
-,TRBV19,TRBJ1-3,-,CASTLEGGVSGNTIYF,TGTGCCAGTACACTCGAAGGGGGAGTTTCTGGAAACACCATATATTTT
-,TRBV5-1,TRBJ1-1,-,CASSWSGVGQTEAFF,TGCGCCAGCAGCTGGTCAGGGGTTGGTCAAACTGAAGCTTTCTTT
-,TRBV19,TRBJ2-3,-,CASSETGGVTDTQYF,TGTGCCAGTTCAGAAACAGGGGGGGTCACAGATACGCAGTATTTT
-,TRBV6-5,TRBJ2-7,few,CASSYLRGYEQYF,TGTGCCAGCAGTTACCTCAGGGGTTACGAGCAGTACTTC
TRBD1,TRBV5-6,TRBJ1-2,-,CASSEGQGSYGYTF,TGTGCCAGCAGCGAGGGACAGGGCTCCTATGGCTACACCTTC
TRBD1,TRBV19,TRBJ1-5,once,CASSVGQGRDQPQHF,TGTGCCAGTAGTGTCGGACAGGGGCGTGATCAGCCCCAGCATTTT
TRBD1,TRBV7-2,TRBJ1-5,once,CASSLGQLSNQPQHF,TGTGCCAGCAGCTTGGGACAGTTGAGCAATCAGCCCCAGCATTTT
-,TRBV6-5,TRBJ1-1,few,CASSAQRRDTEAFF,TGTGCCAGCAGTGCCCAAAGGAGAGACACTGAAGCTTTCTTT
-,TRBV30,TRBJ2-1,-,CAWSRGEQFF,TGTGCCTGGAGCCGGGGGGAGCAGTTCTTC
TRBD1,TRBV19,TRBJ1-1,few,CASSPPGQVLMNTEAFF,TGTGCCAGTAGTCCCCCGGGACAGGTGTTGATGAACACTGAAGCTTTCTTT
TRBD1,TRBV28,TRBJ2-7,few,CASRDQGESYEQYF,TGTGCCAGCAGGGACCAGGGGGAAAGCTACGAGCAGTACTTC
-,TRBV7-9,TRBJ1-2,few,CASSPGTPGPYGYTF,TGTGCCAGCAGCCCCGGGACACCAGGACCTTATGGCTACACCTTC
TRBD1,TRBV6-1,TRBJ1-4,once,CASSEFRVGQGARGGEKLFF,TGTGCCAGCAGTGAATTTAGGGTGGGACAGGGGGCAAGGGGTGGTGAAAAACTGTTTTTT
TRBD2,TRBV4-1,TRBJ2-5,-,CASSRSTSGGKETQYF,TGCGCCAGCAGCCGTTCGACTAGCGGGGGTAAAGAGACCCAGTACTTC
TRBD1,TRBV5-1,TRBJ2-5,-,CASSIGQGEETQYF,TGCGCCAGCAGCATAGGACAGGGGGAAGAGACCCAGTACTTC
TRBD2,TRBV7-9,TRBJ2-7,-,CASSLSGGARNEQYF,TGTGCCAGCAGCTTATCCGGGGGGGCAAGGAACGAGCAGTACTTC
-,TRBV5-6,TRBJ1-2,-,CASSLVSRAGYTF,TGTGCCAGCAGCTTGGTCTCCAGGGCCGGCTACACCTTC
TRBD2,TRBV7-7,TRBJ2-1,-,CASSSLAGVSYNEQFF,TGTGCTAGCAGCTCGCTAGCGGGGGTAAGCTACAATGAGCAGTTCTTC
-,TRBV11-2,TRBJ2-7,-,CASSLDRWTTSYEQYF,TGTGCCAGCAGCTTAGATCGGTGGACAACATCCTACGAGCAGTACTTC
TRBD2,TRBV6-1,TRBJ2-3,once,CASSVGGWATDTQYF,TGTGCCAGCAGTGTGGGGGGGTGGGCCACAGATACGCAGTATTTT
TRBD1,TRBV15,TRBJ1-5,-,CATSSRTGNQPQHF,TGTGCCACCAGCAGCCGGACAGGGAATCAGCCCCAGCATTTT
-,TRBV6-5,TRBJ2-2,-,CASTRGLGGTGELFF,TGTGCCAGCACAAGAGGACTAGGGGGTACCGGGGAGCTGTTTTTT
-,TRBV7-2,TRBJ2-1,-,CASSRLVTNGYNEQFF,TGTGCCAGCAGTCGCCTAGTTACCAACGGCTACAATGAGCAGTTCTTC
-,TRBV27,TRBJ1-1,-,CASSLVRVSEAFF,TGTGCCAGCAGTTTAGTCAGGGTATCTGAAGCTTTCTTT
TRBD2,TRBV19,TRBJ2-1,-,CASSLASGATEQFF,TGTGCCAGTAGTCTCGCTAGCGGCGCGACTGAGCAGTTCTTC
-,TRBV6-6,TRBJ1-3,-,CASSYSPDSSGNTIYF,TGTGCCAGCAGTTACTCTCCGGACAGCTCTGGAAACACCATATATTTT
-,TRBV2,TRBJ1-5,-,CASGDRRQHF,TGTGCCAGCGGTGACAGGAGGCAGCATTTT